One and the same sample provided the 4 T cell receptor beta chains below, sequenced in a study of stem cell transplantation in POMP-related autoinflammatory disease. Sequencing was performed with immunoSEQ multiplex PCR; in TCRdb, only in-frame clones are kept and a portion is missing. The repertoire holds roughly 70,000 clones, roughly 93% seen once, with about 0.66% in the top ten. The sample in question was CD4+ T cells from PBMCs, obtained after stem cell transplantation. The receptors were sampled from a human patient with POMP-related autoinflammation and immune dysregulation (PRAID). The graft donor may have contributed some T cells.

CDR3 DNA: TGTGCCAGCAGCGTGCAGGGGAACACTGAAGCTTTCTTT. As protein: CASSVQGNTEAFF. This chain joins TRBV9 and TRBJ1-1; D may be TRBD1 (5 bases). The CDR3 has 13 residues. Germline lookup yields CDR1 SGDLS and CDR2 YYNGEE. V lost 2 bases, J lost 1 base, and 6 bases lay in between.

The J gene is TRBJ2-7, the V gene TRBV3-1 (or the pseudogene TRBV3-2); 11 bases line up with TRBD1. This CDR3 comprises 15 residues. Per the germline V gene, CDR1 is LGHDT and CDR2 is YNNKEL (reference sequence). V lost 1 base to trimming and J lost 5 bases; unmatched junction nucleotides: 4. This chain's CDR3 is CASSQGWTGGNEQYV. In DNA form, the CDR3 reads TGTGCCAGCAGCCAAGGATGGACAGGGGGCAACGAGCAGTACGTC.

The V and J genes are TRBV6-6 and TRBJ2-7; D tentatively fits TRBD1 or TRBD2 (6 bases each). CDR3 length: 14 residues. Germline V gene sequence: CDR1 MNHNY, CDR2 SVGAGI (reference sequence). Trimming cost V 2 bases and J 4 bases, with 12 bases left between them. This chain's CDR3 is CASSYRGQGYEQYV. The CDR3 region has the DNA TGTGCCAGCAGTTACCGGGGGCAGGGGTACGAGCAGTACGTC.

The gene calls are TRBV18 and TRBJ2-5; D could derive from TRBD1 or TRBD2 (6 bases each). Germline V gives CDR1 KGHSH, CDR2 LQKENI. V was pared by 2 bases and J by 1 base, with 17 bases between. This CDR3 has 17 residues. The CDR3 DNA is TGTGCCAGCTCACCATTCATCGGGGGCTCTTCCCAAGAGACCCAGTACTTC. Its translation: CASSPFIGGSSQETQYF.